This T cell receptor (beta chain) originates from a study of cytotoxic CD8 clonotypes in ibrutinib-treated CLL. A 1 in 200,000 to 1 in 1 million T cell depth was the sequencing target. The table came from immunoSEQ multiplex PCR; TCRdb's copy has only in-frame clones and leaves some out. The sample lists fewer than 150,000 clones; 84% were seen once. CDR3 length: 15 amino acids. V shed 3 bases and J 4 bases; nucleotides not matched to a gene: 9. The germline CDR1 and CDR2 sequences are SEHNR and FQNEAQ (reference sequence). This TCR derives from a human donor with chronic lymphocytic leukemia. Sequencing used PBMCs, obtained after 24 months of ibrutinib treatment. This rearrangement joins TRBV7-9 to TRBJ2-7; TRBD1 aligns across 7 bases. This CDR3 is CASSFYADRQYEQYF. As DNA, the CDR3 is TGTGCCAGCAGCTTTTACGCGGACAGGCAGTACGAGCAGTACTTC.